The clone carrying this T cell receptor (beta chain) was seen more than once but under ten times. CDR3 length: 14 amino acids. CDR1 is SGHDT, CDR2 YYEEEE, per germline. V lost 2 bases and J lost 9, with 15 bases in between. These data belong to a study of T cells in Graves' hyperthyroidism and ophthalmopathy. About the study: Peripheral blood was obtained at initial diagnosis, preceding any treatment.

PBMCs were obtained from about 9 ml fresh peripheral blood. Authors of the study amplified TCR beta CDR3 regions from RNA transcripts. HTBI primers drove first-round RT-PCR of the TCR CDR3. MiXCR, applied by TCRdb to the multiplex PCR reads, yields one record per CDR3 protein. The sample has hundreds of thousands of distinct CDR3 sequences; roughly 13% are singletons. This clonotype was sampled from a woman aged 40 to 50 with Graves' ophthalmopathy. The chain is built from TRBV5-6 and TRBJ2-1; maybe TRBD1 (7 bases). Specimen: blood. Here the CDR3 reads CASSFRTGGGEQFF. The CDR3 DNA is TGTGCCAGCAGCTTTCGGACAGGAGGGGGTGAGCAGTTCTTC.